The 31 T cell receptor beta chains below all came from one sample that was sequenced in a study of STAT5B mutations in CD4+ large granular lymphocyte leukemia. Clones were read by immunoSEQ multiplex PCR, and TCRdb kept only the in-frame ones, dropping some. The sample includes over 35,000 clones, 85% of them seen just once. Specimen: CD4+ T cells from blood buffy coats. The receptors here all came from a human donor in good health.

The genes are TRBV19 and TRBJ2-1; the D gene is possibly TRBD1 (5 bases). The V gene's germline CDR1 is LNHDA and CDR2 SQIVND (reference sequence). CDR3 size: 14 residues. With 1 base removed from V and 9 bases from J, the gap between germline ends came to 13 bases. The CDR3, as DNA: TGTGCCAGTAGTATAGCCAGGGCATCAGGTGAGCAGTTCTTC. It translates to CASSIARASGEQFF. Full variable domain (outside the CDR3, taken from reference TRBV19 and TRBJ2-1): DGGITQSPKYLFRKEGQNVTLSCEQNLNHDAMYWYRQDPGQGLRLIYYSQIVNDFQKGDIAEGYSVSREKKESFPLTVTSAQKNPTAFYLCASSIARASGEQFFGPGTRLTVL.

The chain employs TRBV5-1 and TRBJ2-1, with D perhaps matching TRBD1 (6 bases). The CDR3 totals 13 residues. CDR1 and CDR2 (germline): SGHRS, YFSETQ. Trimming stripped 0 bases from V and 6 bases from J, with 7 bases between. As DNA, the CDR3 is TGCGCCAGCAGCTTGGTGGGGGCCAATGAGCAGTTCTTC. Translation gives CASSLVGANEQFF.

A few counts support this clone. The V gene is TRBV7-9, the J gene TRBJ2-3, with D maybe TRBD2 (6 bases). The CDR3 is 16 residues long. Germline V gene lookup returns CDR1 SEHNR and CDR2 FQNEAQ (reference sequence). The germline V and J ends were trimmed by 5 bases and 1 base, with 16 bases remaining between them. The CDR3, as DNA: TGTGCCAGCAGCCCGGCGGGGTGGTCGGGCACAGATACGCAGTATTTT. Translating it yields CASSPAGWSGTDTQYF.

The gene calls are TRBV6-4 and TRBJ2-1; TRBD1 might be the D (5 bases). The germline V gene encodes CDR1 MRHNA and CDR2 SNTAGT. The length of the CDR3 is 15 residues. V lost 5 bases, J lost 2 bases, and 13 bases lay in between. CDR3 loop: CASSPTGYPYNEQFF. As DNA, the CDR3 is TGTGCCAGCAGTCCTACAGGATACCCCTACAATGAGCAGTTCTTC.

This chain uses TRBV9 with TRBJ2-2; D is unresolved. The CDR3 contains 13 residues. Germline V gives CDR1 SGDLS, CDR2 YYNGEE. The ends were cut back, 5 bases at V and 1 base at J, with 6 bases in the middle. For the CDR3, the DNA is TGTGCCAGCAGGACTCAGAACACCGGGGAGCTGTTTTTT. Residues: CASRTQNTGELFF.

This chain connects TRBV6-5 to TRBJ2-2; the match to TRBD2 covers 11 bases. Trimming cost V 5 bases and J 13 bases; bases outside gene matches: 6. Germline V CDR1 and CDR2: MNHEY, SVGAGI. This CDR3 has 13 amino acids. The CDR3 bases are TGTGCCAGCAGTAGTCTAGCGGGAGGCTGGCTGTTTTTT. Translation: CASSSLAGGWLFF.

The chain carries TRBV27 and TRBJ2-3; 10 bases are shared with TRBD2. The CDR3 loop spans 14 amino acids. Trimming took 8 bases from V and 6 from J; bases not matched to a gene: 8. The V gene's germline CDR1 is MNHEY and CDR2 SMNVEV (reference sequence). Here the CDR3 DNA reads TGTGCCAGCGGGCTGACTAGCGGGTGGGATACGCAGTATTTT. This codes for CASGLTSGWDTQYF.

This rearrangement joins TRBV10-1 to TRBJ2-1; 12 bases agree with TRBD2. The CDR3 consists of 14 residues. Trimming took 6 bases from V and 7 from J; bases not matched to a gene: 4. Per germline, CDR1 WNHNN and CDR2 SYGVQD (reference sequence). The CDR3: CASSRLAGVNEQFF. The CDR3 DNA sequence: TGCGCCAGCAGCCGACTAGCGGGAGTTAATGAGCAGTTCTTC.

This chain connects TRBV29-1 to TRBJ2-1, with a tentative D call TRBD2 (5 bases). The length of the CDR3 is 13 residues. V gave up 3 bases and J gave up 10 bases, with 16 bases separating them. CDR1 and CDR2 (germline): SQVTM, ANQGSEA. The chain's CDR3 is CSVDRRAGGEQFF. The CDR3 coding sequence is TGCAGCGTTGATCGGCGGGCGGGCGGGGAGCAGTTCTTC.

This rearrangement joins TRBV9 to TRBJ1-4, with D uncertain. This CDR3 is built from 15 residues. Germline CDR1 reads SGDLS; CDR2 reads YYNGEE. Trimming removed 0 bases at V and 7 bases at J, with 13 bases between. The CDR3 region has the DNA TGTGCCAGCAGCGTAGCTCAGGACGAGGGTGAAAAACTGTTTTTT. Translation: CASSVAQDEGEKLFF.

This chain links TRBV5-1 with TRBJ2-7; D might be TRBD1 (5 bases). Trimming removed 0 bases from V and 2 bases from J, with 15 bases in between. The CDR3 runs 16 residues. The V gene's germline CDR1 is SGHRS and CDR2 YFSETQ. The CDR3 nucleotides read TGCGCCAGCAGCTTGGAGGGGCAGAACCCACCCTACGAGCAGTACTTC. It yields the protein CASSLEGQNPPYEQYF.

The gene calls are TRBV27 and TRBJ1-6; D is uncertain. CDR1 and CDR2 from the germline V gene are MNHEY and SMNVEV (reference sequence). Between the trimmed V and J ends, which lost 2 bases and 14 bases, there was a span of 13 bases. This CDR3 has 13 amino acids. In nucleotides, the CDR3 is TGTGCCAGCAGTTTAGCCAGGATACCCGCCCTCCACTTT. It is translated as CASSLARIPALHF.

V usage is TRBV2 and J usage is TRBJ1-1; TRBD1 is a possible D gene (5 bases). V lost 7 bases, J lost 0 bases, and 9 bases lay in between. The CDR3 contains 13 residues. The germline V gene encodes CDR1 SNHLY and CDR2 FYNNEI. The CDR3: CASIKGVNTEAFF. In DNA, the CDR3 is TGTGCCAGCATCAAAGGGGTGAACACTGAAGCTTTCTTT.

This chain connects TRBV30 to TRBJ1-4, with TRBD1 matching over 8 bases. The CDR3 runs to 14 residues. Germline CDR1 is GTSNPN and CDR2 is SVGIG (reference sequence). V gave up 5 bases and J gave up 3 bases; unmatched junction bases: 5. This CDR3 is CAWGPGQANEKLFF. The CDR3 coding sequence is TGTGCCTGGGGCCCGGGACAGGCTAATGAAAAACTGTTTTTT.

This clone was seen a few times. CDR3 DNA sequence: TGTGCCAGCTCACCAGACCAGGCTGGGGCCAACGTCCTGACTTTC. Protein: CASSPDQAGANVLTF. The J gene is TRBJ2-6, the V gene TRBV18; D gene uncertain. This CDR3 is 15 amino acids long. Germline assignment: CDR1 KGHSH and CDR2 LQKENI. V lost 2 bases, J lost 2 bases, and 7 bases lay in between.

This clone was found once. The chain uses TRBV5-1 and TRBJ2-3; 10 nucleotides agree with TRBD2. The CDR3 runs to 15 residues. The J segment lost 7 bases and the V segment lost 0 bases, leaving 5 bases of the junction unmatched. Germline V gene data show CDR1 as SGHRS and CDR2 as YFSETQ. CDR3 sequence (DNA): TGCGCCAGCAGCTTGGTGGCTAGCGGGGGTAATACGCAGTATTTT. This translates into CASSLVASGGNTQYF.

The V call is TRBV9, the J call TRBJ2-2; 10 nucleotides align to TRBD2. CDR3 length: 18 amino acids. V lost 3 bases to trimming and J lost 2 bases; unmatched junction nucleotides: 10. Germline CDR1 is SGDLS and CDR2 is YYNGEE. CDR3 loop: CASSETGGLAANTGELFF. CDR3 coding DNA: TGTGCCAGCAGCGAGACAGGCGGACTAGCGGCAAACACCGGGGAGCTGTTTTTT.

The chain recombines TRBV19 with TRBJ1-2; 10 nucleotides match TRBD1. Germline CDR1 and CDR2: LNHDA and SQIVND (reference sequence). Trimming cost V 3 bases and J 9 bases; bases outside gene matches: 1. The CDR3 runs to 12 residues. CDR3 DNA sequence: TGTGCCAGTAGTATGGGACAGGGGCGCTACACCTTC. Translating it yields CASSMGQGRYTF.

CDR3 region: CASSKARGTNEKLFF. In DNA, the CDR3 is TGTGCCAGCAGCAAAGCGCGGGGCACTAATGAAAAACTGTTTTTT. This sequence joins TRBV21-1 and TRBJ1-4. TRBV21-1 is a pseudogene. CDR3 length: 15 amino acids.

The V gene is TRBV7-2, the J gene TRBJ2-1; D is unresolved. Trimming took 5 bases from V and 8 from J, leaving 10 bases between them. The CDR3 loop spans 12 amino acids. Germline loops: CDR1 SGHTA, CDR2 FQGNSA. CDR3 DNA: TGTGCCAGCAGCCCTGGTATCTATGAGCAGTTCTTC. It specifies CASSPGIYEQFF.

V usage is TRBV6-4 and J usage is TRBJ2-2, with TRBD1 as a possible D gene (6 bases). The CDR3 is 13 amino acids. Germline CDR1 reads MRHNA; CDR2 reads SNTAGT. Trimming took 6 bases from V and 4 from J, leaving 9 bases between them. CDR3 sequence reads: CASRLTGTGELFF. CDR3 nucleotide sequence: TGTGCCAGCAGATTGACAGGCACCGGGGAGCTGTTTTTT.

The chain links TRBV4-1 to TRBJ2-2, with D tentatively TRBD1 (5 bases). The V end was cut by 3 bases, the J end by 4 bases, with 9 bases between. The CDR3 is 14 amino acids. The germline V gene has CDR1 MGHRA and CDR2 YSYEKL. CDR3 protein: CASSHGRVTGELFF. The CDR3 DNA reads TGCGCCAGCAGCCACGGCAGGGTCACCGGGGAGCTGTTTTTT.

Here the CDR3 reads CATSRGEGSNQPQHF. CDR3 DNA sequence: TGTGCCACCAGCAGAGGGGAAGGGAGCAATCAGCCCCAGCATTTT. The J gene is TRBJ1-5, the V gene TRBV15; D unresolved. The CDR3 runs to 15 residues. Germline CDR1 reads LNHNV; CDR2 reads YYDKDF (reference sequence). V was clipped by 1 base and J by 1 base, with 8 bases between them.

This rearrangement joins TRBV12-5 to TRBJ2-6; TRBD2 is a possible D gene (5 bases). CDR3 length: 17 residues. Deletions cut 7 bases from V and 0 bases from J, with 16 bases between. The germline gives CDR1 LGHNT, CDR2 FRNRAP. CDR3 amino acids: CASATGIHHSGANVLTF. CDR3 nucleotide sequence: TGTGCTAGTGCCACCGGGATCCACCACTCTGGGGCCAACGTCCTGACTTTC.

The V and J genes are TRBV6-1 and TRBJ2-1; D not resolved. The CDR3 runs to 12 residues. CDR1 is MNHNS, CDR2 SASEGT, per germline. Trimming left V 2 bases short and J 10 bases short, with 9 bases between. CDR3 sequence reads: CASSELLGEQFF. The CDR3 region has the DNA TGTGCCAGCAGTGAACTTTTAGGAGAGCAGTTCTTC.

J is TRBJ2-1 and V is TRBV5-1, with TRBD1 matching 9 bases. The CDR3 consists of 15 residues. After removal of 4 bases from V and 1 base from J, the junction contained 3 bases not matched to a gene. From germline, CDR1 is SGHRS and CDR2 YFSETQ. CDR3 loop: CASSKGQGSYNEQFF. Written as DNA, the CDR3 is TGCGCCAGCAGCAAGGGACAGGGATCCTACAATGAGCAGTTCTTC.

The chain carries TRBV7-2 and TRBJ2-7, with 8 bases fitting TRBD2. This CDR3 is built from 14 residues. Germline V gene data show CDR1 as SGHTA and CDR2 as FQGNSA. V trimming: 7 bases; J trimming: 2 bases; junction bases outside the gene matches: 7. The CDR3 nucleotides are TGTGCCAGCACCGCGGGAGGCTCGGCCTACGAGCAGTACTTC. Translation: CASTAGGSAYEQYF.

CDR3 loop: CASSTDRGYTF. The CDR3 DNA reads TGTGCCAGCAGCACGGACCGCGGCTACACCTTC. V is TRBV7-9 and J is TRBJ1-2; D unclear. Germline assignment: CDR1 SEHNR and CDR2 FQNEAQ (reference sequence). With 5 bases removed from V and 8 bases from J, the gap between germline ends came to 9 bases. The CDR3 sequence is 11 residues long.

The count of this clone is one. The V and J genes are TRBV5-1 and TRBJ2-3, with 7 positions matching TRBD2. V gave up 0 bases and J gave up 1 base; unmatched junction bases: 5. CDR1 is SGHRS and CDR2 is YFSETQ in the germline V gene. This CDR3 has 16 residues. The CDR3 coding sequence is TGCGCCAGCAGCTTGGCGAAGGCGGGGGGCACAGATACGCAGTATTTT. Protein sequence: CASSLAKAGGTDTQYF.

This chain joins TRBV7-3 and TRBJ1-1, with no clear D. V was trimmed by 2 bases and J by 1 base, leaving 5 bases between them. The CDR3 runs to 13 residues. Germline loops: CDR1 SGHTA, CDR2 FQGTGA. DNA for the CDR3: TGTGCCAGCAGCTTAGAGAGGAACACTGAAGCTTTCTTT. Protein sequence: CASSLERNTEAFF.

V gene TRBV30 combines with J gene TRBJ2-3; 11 bases line up with TRBD1. CDR3 length equals 14 residues. Unmatched junction bases numbered 4, after V lost 5 bases and J lost 3 bases. CDR1 is GTSNPN, CDR2 SVGIG, per germline (reference sequence). The CDR3: CAWGGQGGTDTQYF. CDR3 sequence (DNA): TGTGCCTGGGGGGGACAGGGGGGGACAGATACGCAGTATTTT.